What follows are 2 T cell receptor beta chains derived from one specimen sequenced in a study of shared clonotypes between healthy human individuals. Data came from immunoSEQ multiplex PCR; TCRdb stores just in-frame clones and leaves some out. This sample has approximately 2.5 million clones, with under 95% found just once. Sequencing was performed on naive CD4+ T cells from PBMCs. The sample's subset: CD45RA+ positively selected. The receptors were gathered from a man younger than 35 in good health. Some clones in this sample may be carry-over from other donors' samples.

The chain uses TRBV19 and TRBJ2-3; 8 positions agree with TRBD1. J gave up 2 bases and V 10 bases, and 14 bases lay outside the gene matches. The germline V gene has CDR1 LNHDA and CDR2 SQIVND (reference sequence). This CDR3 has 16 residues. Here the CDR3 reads CATHRSGQGYTDTQYF. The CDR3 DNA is TGTGCCACCCATCGTTCAGGACAGGGATACACAGATACGCAGTATTTT.

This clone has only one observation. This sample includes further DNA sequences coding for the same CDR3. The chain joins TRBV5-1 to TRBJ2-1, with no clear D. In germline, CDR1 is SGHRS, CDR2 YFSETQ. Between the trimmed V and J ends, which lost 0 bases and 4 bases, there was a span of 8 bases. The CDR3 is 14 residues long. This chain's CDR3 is CASSLGLLYNEQFF. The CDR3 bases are TGCGCCAGCAGCTTGGGACTGTTATACAATGAGCAGTTCTTC.